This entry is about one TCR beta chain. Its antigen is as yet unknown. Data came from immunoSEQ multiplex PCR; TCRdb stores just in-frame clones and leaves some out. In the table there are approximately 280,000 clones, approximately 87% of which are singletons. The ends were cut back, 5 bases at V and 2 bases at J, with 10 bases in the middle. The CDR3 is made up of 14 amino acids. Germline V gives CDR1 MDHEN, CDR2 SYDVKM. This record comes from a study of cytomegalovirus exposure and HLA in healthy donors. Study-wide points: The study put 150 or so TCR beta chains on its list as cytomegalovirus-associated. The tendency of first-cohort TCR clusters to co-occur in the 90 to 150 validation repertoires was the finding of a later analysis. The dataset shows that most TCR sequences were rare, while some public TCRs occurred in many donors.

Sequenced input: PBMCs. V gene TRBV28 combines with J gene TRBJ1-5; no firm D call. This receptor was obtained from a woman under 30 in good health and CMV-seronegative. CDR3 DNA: TGTGCCAGCAGTCCCTACTCGGGCAATCAGCCCCAGCATTTT. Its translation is CASSPYSGNQPQHF. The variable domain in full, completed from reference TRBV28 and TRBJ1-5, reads DVKVTQSSRYLVKRTGEKVFLECVQDMDHENMFWYRQDPGLGLRLIYFSYDVKMKEKGDIPEGYSVSREKKERFSLILESASTNQTSMYLCASSPYSGNQPQHFGDGTRLSIL.